This TCR beta chain was recovered during a study of post-analysis software for immune sequencing data. The germline V gene encodes CDR1 LGHDT and CDR2 YNNKEL (reference sequence). V was cut by 1 base and J by 2 bases, with 8 bases left in between. This CDR3 spans 14 amino acids. Notes on the study in general: In patients, TRBV5-6, TRBV5-1 and TRBV20-1 belonged to roughly five TRBV segments found more frequently than in controls.

As for this clonotype: Antigen unknown.

Unique molecular identifiers were present in the TCR beta cDNA libraries. TCRdb itself ran the PCR reads through MiXCR, one entry per CDR3 protein. Here the sample spans roughly 400,000 distinct CDR3 sequences, 30% to 40% being singletons. This receptor was identified in a girl aged 2-10 years with multiple sclerosis. V and J are TRBV3-1 and TRBJ2-5, with D perhaps matching TRBD2 (5 bases). The sequencing sample was made of blood. The CDR3 nucleotides read TGTGCCAGCAGCCAAGTTCCGGGGCAAGAGACCCAGTACTTC. It specifies CASSQVPGQETQYF.